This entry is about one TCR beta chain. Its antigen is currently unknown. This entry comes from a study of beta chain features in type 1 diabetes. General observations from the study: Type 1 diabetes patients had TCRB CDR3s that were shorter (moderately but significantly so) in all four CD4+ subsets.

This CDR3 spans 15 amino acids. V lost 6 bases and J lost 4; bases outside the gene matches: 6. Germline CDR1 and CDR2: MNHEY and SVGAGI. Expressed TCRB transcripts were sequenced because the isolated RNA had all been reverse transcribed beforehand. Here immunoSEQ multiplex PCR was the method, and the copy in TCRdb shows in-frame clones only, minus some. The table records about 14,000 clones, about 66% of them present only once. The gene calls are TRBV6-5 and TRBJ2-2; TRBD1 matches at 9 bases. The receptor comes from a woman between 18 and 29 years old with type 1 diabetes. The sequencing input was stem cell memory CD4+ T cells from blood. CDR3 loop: CASSYRQGVTGELFF. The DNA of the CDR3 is TGTGCCAGCAGCTACAGACAGGGGGTCACCGGGGAGCTGTTTTTT.